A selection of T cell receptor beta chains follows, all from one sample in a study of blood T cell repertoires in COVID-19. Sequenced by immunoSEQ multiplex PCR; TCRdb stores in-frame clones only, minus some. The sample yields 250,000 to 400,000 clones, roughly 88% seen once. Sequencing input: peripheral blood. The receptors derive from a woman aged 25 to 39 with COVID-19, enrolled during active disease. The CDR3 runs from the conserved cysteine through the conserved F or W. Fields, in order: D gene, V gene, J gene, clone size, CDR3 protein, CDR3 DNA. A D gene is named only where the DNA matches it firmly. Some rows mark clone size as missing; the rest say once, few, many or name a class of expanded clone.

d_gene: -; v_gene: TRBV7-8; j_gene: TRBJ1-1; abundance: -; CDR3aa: CASSSNHRGTGNTEAFF; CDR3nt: TGTGCCAGCAGCTCAAACCACCGCGGCACAGGGAACACTGAAGCTTTCTTT
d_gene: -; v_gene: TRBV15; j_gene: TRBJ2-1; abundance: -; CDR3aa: CATSTVSYNEQFF; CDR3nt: TGTGCCACCAGCACTGTCTCCTACAATGAGCAGTTCTTC
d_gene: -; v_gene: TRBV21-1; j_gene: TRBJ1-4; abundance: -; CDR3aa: CASTWGGKSEKLFF; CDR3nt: TGTGCCAGCACCTGGGGGGGAAAGAGTGAAAAACTGTTTTTT
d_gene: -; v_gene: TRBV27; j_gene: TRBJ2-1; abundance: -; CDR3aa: CASSSAASSYNEQFF; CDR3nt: TGTGCCAGCAGTTCGGCGGCCAGCTCCTACAATGAGCAGTTCTTC
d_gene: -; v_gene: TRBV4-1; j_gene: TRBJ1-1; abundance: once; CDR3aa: CASSQEPQVEAFF; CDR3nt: TGCGCCAGCAGCCAAGAACCACAGGTTGAAGCTTTCTTT
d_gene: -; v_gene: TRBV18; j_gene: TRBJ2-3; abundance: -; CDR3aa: CASSRRSQSTDTQYF; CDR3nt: TGTGCCAGCTCAAGGAGGTCACAGAGCACAGATACGCAGTATTTT
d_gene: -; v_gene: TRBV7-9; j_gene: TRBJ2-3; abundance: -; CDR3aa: CASSASAGPAQYF; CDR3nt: TGTGCCAGCAGCGCCTCGGCGGGCCCAGCGCAGTATTTT
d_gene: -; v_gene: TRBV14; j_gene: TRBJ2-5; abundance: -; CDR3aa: CASSQCTGRETQYF; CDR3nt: TGTGCCAGCAGCCAATGTACAGGGCGGGAGACCCAGTACTTC
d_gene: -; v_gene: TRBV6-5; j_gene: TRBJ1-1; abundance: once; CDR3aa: CASSREGTEAFF; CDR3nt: TGTGCCAGCAGTCGTGAGGGTACTGAAGCTTTCTTT
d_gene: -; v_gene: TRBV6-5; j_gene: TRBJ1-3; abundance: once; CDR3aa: CASRGNLGNTIYF; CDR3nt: TGTGCCTCCCGGGGAAACCTTGGAAACACCATATATTTT
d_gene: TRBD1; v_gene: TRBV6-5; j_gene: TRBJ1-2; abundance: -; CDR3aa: CASRAGTAYGYTF; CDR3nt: TGTGCCAGCAGGGCCGGGACAGCCTATGGCTACACCTTC
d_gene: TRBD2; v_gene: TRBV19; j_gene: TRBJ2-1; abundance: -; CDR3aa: CASRGVYNEQFF; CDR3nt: TGTGCCAGTCGGGGGGTCTACAATGAGCAGTTCTTC
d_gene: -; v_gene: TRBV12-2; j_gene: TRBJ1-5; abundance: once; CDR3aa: CASRTRQESYSNQPQHF; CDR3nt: TGTGCAAGTCGAACCAGACAGGAGAGTTATAGCAATCAGCCCCAGCATTTT
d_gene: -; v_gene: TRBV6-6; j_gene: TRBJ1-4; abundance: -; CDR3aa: CASSYFPGHEGEKLFF; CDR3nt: TGTGCCAGCAGTTACTTTCCCGGACACGAAGGGGAAAAACTGTTTTTT
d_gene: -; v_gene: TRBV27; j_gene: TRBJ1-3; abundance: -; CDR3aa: CASSPTRGGNTIYF; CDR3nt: TGTGCCAGCAGTCCCACCCGGGGGGGAAACACCATATATTTT
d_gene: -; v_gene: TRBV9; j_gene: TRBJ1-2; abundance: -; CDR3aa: CASTFSGGVDGYTF; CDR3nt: TGTGCCAGCACCTTCTCCGGGGGGGTAGATGGCTACACCTTC
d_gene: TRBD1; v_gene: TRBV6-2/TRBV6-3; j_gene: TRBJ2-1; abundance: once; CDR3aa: CASSSMTGSQFF; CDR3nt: TGTGCCAGCAGTTCGATGACAGGGTCACAGTTCTTC
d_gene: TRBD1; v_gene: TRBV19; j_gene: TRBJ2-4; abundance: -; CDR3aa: CASSRTGALWVQYF; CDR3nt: TGTGCCAGTAGTCGGACAGGAGCTTTATGGGTTCAGTACTTC
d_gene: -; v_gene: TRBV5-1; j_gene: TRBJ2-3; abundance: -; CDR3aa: CASSSSQDKAIDTQYF; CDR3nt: TGCGCCAGCAGCTCGTCCCAGGACAAGGCAATAGATACGCAGTATTTT
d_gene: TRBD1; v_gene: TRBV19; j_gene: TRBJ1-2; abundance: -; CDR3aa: CASSPLGQGLLNYGYTF; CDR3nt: TGTGCCAGTAGTCCCTTGGGACAGGGGCTCCTTAACTATGGCTACACCTTC